Sequencing of this T cell receptor (beta chain) was carried out in a study of blood T cells in healthy people across ages (dated by TCRdb to the mid-2010s). With respect to the entire study: In model experiments, roughly one uniquely barcoded TCR beta cDNA molecule per two T cells was captured by template switching. Two additional independent replicas of 1 million unique cDNA reads from the same blood draw were analyzed for two donors (one aged 18 to 30 and one aged 80 or older). The study measured age-related changes in TCR beta repertoire diversity using deep sequencing normalized with unique cDNA molecular identifiers. Donors of different ages were randomly distributed across sequencing lanes to avoid experimental bias. The donors were divided into four age groups: young (average roughly 17 years), middle-aged (almost 40), aged (about 60) and long-lived (about 84). On the study overall, not on this receptor specifically: As age increased, observed TCR beta diversity per million T cells dropped in a roughly linear way, and a significant reduction was already evident by age 40. The CMV infection status of donors was not known, potentially confounding age-related changes in expanded clonotypes. The percentage of naive T cells measured by flow cytometry correlated strongly with observed TCR beta diversity. Compared with the aged group, the long-lived group had more naive CD4+ T cells, fewer expanded clones and increased TCR diversity, suggesting age selection. Conclusive comparison of naive and antigen-experienced compartments was prevented by the profiling of bulk unsorted PBMCs. Total diversity estimates from one million sequenced T cells were considered lower bounds and underestimates.

The roughly 39 donors, aged roughly 6 to 95 years, were systemically healthy Caucasian individuals from Russia. Around 9.7 milliliters of peripheral blood were collected from each donor into EDTA-treated Vacutainer tubes. PBMCs were isolated by Ficoll-Paque density-gradient centrifugation, with at least 6 million obtained per sample. Total RNA was extracted from PBMCs with Trizol reagent, with at least 5 micrograms obtained per sample. For every donor, an aliquot of PBMCs went through flow cytometry to measure the percentages of naive CD45RAhigh/CD27high T cells. Comment on this clonotype: What this receptor recognizes is not known. There are no base qualities to consult, and no much larger clone falls within one base.

The germline V gene sets CDR1 to ENHRY and CDR2 to SYGVKD. Germline trimming: 8 bases from V, 5 bases from J; junction bases outside gene matches: 8. Taken from cysteine to phenylalanine, the CDR3 has 15 residues. Only CDR3 DNA remains: 45 bases, in frame from the first base. Libraries were made using 5' RACE. The data were produced on an Illumina HiSeq 2500. A second about 6 to 11 cycle PCR used a sample-barcoded 5' primer and a J-beta primer mix. A unique molecular identifier was introduced onto each TCR beta cDNA molecule by a template-switch 5' adaptor carrying 12 random nucleotides. Each sample yielded at least 3 million CDR3-containing paired-end reads. First-strand cDNA was synthesized from all RNA with the Mint cDNA synthesis kit, primed by a TRBC-specific oligonucleotide. Following uracil-DNA glycosylase treatment, all cDNA underwent a first 18-cycle PCR with the universal primers M1SS and BC2_uni_R. Per the authors' processing: For normalization, 1 million high-quality reads were randomly selected from each sample, with every read carrying a distinct molecular identifier. Instead of being binned into consensus sequences, reads with shared molecular identifiers were discarded. MiTCR, with a Q25 quality threshold and the strictest error-elimination algorithm, was used for CDR3 identification, clonotype clustering and error correction. A nonparametric unseen species model using Euler transformation provided a lower-bound estimate of total TCR beta diversity. TCRdb applied fastp at Q25 and MiXCR to the public reads, then kept only in-frame beta chains. For every CDR3 protein sequence, its rows merge into one entry that carries the most common genes and DNA. These V and J calls rely on TCRdb rather than the paper's analysis. Within this sample are approximately 730,000 distinct CDR3 sequences, with roughly 43% of them counted one time only. The leading ten clones occupy 20% of the sample.

The origin of this receptor is an older woman in good health. The sequence links TRBV10-3 to TRBJ1-6; the central 8 bases match TRBD1. Sequenced input: blood. The CDR3 is CAIAETGDNNSPLHF. Read as DNA, the sequence is TGTGCCATCGCCGAGACAGGGGATAATAATTCACCCCTCCACTTT.